These 6 T cell receptor beta chains were all obtained from the same sample, sequenced in a study of shared T cell receptors in the human thymus. TCRdb's table, derived via immunoSEQ multiplex PCR, lists solely in-frame clones and lacks some. The table records more than 550,000 clones, more than 75% of them present only once. These same records also appear under a second study, on human thymus T cells.

Sequencing was performed on thymocytes. The receptors stem from a boy under two years old with a congenital heart defect.

The CDR3 DNA sequence: TGCGCCAGCAGCCAAACGAGAGATACGCAGTATTTT. It translates to CASSQTRDTQYF. The V call is TRBV4-1, the J call TRBJ2-3; the D is unclear. Germline loops: CDR1 MGHRA, CDR2 YSYEKL. V was cut by 2 bases and J by 5 bases, with 5 bases left in between. The CDR3 spans 12 residues.

J is TRBJ2-2 and V is TRBV28, with 11 bases matching TRBD2. This CDR3 is built from 16 residues. Germline loops: CDR1 MDHEN, CDR2 SYDVKM. The J segment lost 5 bases and the V segment lost 3 bases, leaving 5 bases of the junction unmatched. The CDR3 reads CASSFPSGRRTGELFF. The CDR3, as DNA: TGTGCCAGCAGTTTTCCTAGCGGGAGGAGGACCGGGGAGCTGTTTTTT.

The sample holds one count of this clone. CDR3 sequence: CASSYSRGDPGDTQYF. CDR3 nucleotide sequence: TGTGCCAGCAGTTACTCGCGGGGGGACCCAGGGGATACGCAGTATTTT. The chain uses TRBV6-5 and TRBJ2-3, with 8 nucleotides matching TRBD2. This CDR3 has 16 residues. Trimming removed 0 bases from V and 6 bases from J; junction bases left unmatched: 8. Germline V CDR1 and CDR2: MNHEY, SVGAGI.

This chain's CDR3 is CASSPPYKNTEAFF. The CDR3 DNA reads as TGTGCCAGCTCACCACCTTATAAGAACACTGAAGCTTTCTTT. The V gene is TRBV18, the J gene TRBJ1-1, with D hard to call. The CDR3 sequence is 14 residues long. CDR1 is KGHSH, CDR2 LQKENI, per germline. The V end was cut by 0 bases, the J end by 1 base, with 6 bases between. Filled out from reference TRBV18 and TRBJ1-1, the complete variable domain reads NAGVMQNPRHLVRRRGQEARLRCSPMKGHSHVYWYRQLPEEGLKFMVYLQKENIIDESGMPKERFSAEFPKEGPSILRIQQVVRGDSAAYFCASSPPYKNTEAFFGQGTRLTVV.

The V and J genes are TRBV7-2 and TRBJ2-7; D unclear. The V end lost 5 bases, the J end lost 3 bases, and 11 bases lay between the germline ends. Germline assignment: CDR1 SGHTA and CDR2 FQGNSA. This CDR3 is 13 amino acids long. The CDR3, as DNA: TGTGCCAGCAGCACAAGTAGCTACTACGAGCAGTACTTC. The encoded protein is CASSTSSYYEQYF.

The V and J genes are TRBV7-2 and TRBJ2-1, with 14 nucleotides matching TRBD2. The CDR3 totals 18 residues. V lost 2 bases to trimming and J lost 4 bases; unmatched junction nucleotides: 7. Per germline, CDR1 SGHTA and CDR2 FQGNSA. The CDR3 loop is CASSLRGLAGEGYNEQFF. The CDR3 DNA reads TGTGCCAGCAGCTTACGGGGACTAGCGGGAGAAGGGTACAATGAGCAGTTCTTC.